This T cell receptor beta chain was observed in a study of blood T cell repertoires in COVID-19. Study in general: In each case, the material was cDNA or gDNA derived from T cells, B-cell-depleted T cells, or PBMCs.

This clone has just one count. TCRdb's copy holds only in-frame clones and misses some; the assay was immunoSEQ multiplex PCR. Among 190,000 or so clones, around 85% were seen once, and the ten largest hold 0.85% to 0.95%. Seattle enrolled patients during active infection and tracked them longitudinally. The sequenced sample consisted of peripheral blood. The source is a man aged 55 to 69 with COVID-19, enrolled during active disease.

The CDR3 DNA follows: TGCGCCAGCAGCCAAGTAGTGCTCGGTTCACCCCTCCACTTT. It specifies CASSQVVLGSPLHF. The chain carries TRBV4-1 and TRBJ1-6; D is uncertain. From germline, CDR1 is MGHRA and CDR2 YSYEKL. The CDR3 runs to 14 residues. The V end was cut by 1 base, the J end by 9 bases, with 10 bases between.